The entry below gives a single T cell receptor beta chain sequence along with its context. The sample originates from a study of blood T cell repertoires in COVID-19. CDR1 and CDR2 (germline): SGHRS, YFSETQ. V was clipped by 4 bases and J by 1 base; unmatched bases: 5. The CDR3 runs 14 residues. Profiling relied on immunoSEQ multiplex PCR, and the TCRdb table lists in-frame clones only, not all of them. The table has about 410,000 clones, approximately 90% seen once. The V gene is TRBV5-1, the J gene TRBJ2-7, with 7 bases lining up with TRBD1. The sequenced material came from peripheral blood. The TCR originated in a woman in her 40s with COVID-19, enrolled during active disease. The CDR3 nucleotides read TGCGCCAGCAGCGGAGTGGGACAGTCCTACGAGCAGTACTTC. It is translated as CASSGVGQSYEQYF.